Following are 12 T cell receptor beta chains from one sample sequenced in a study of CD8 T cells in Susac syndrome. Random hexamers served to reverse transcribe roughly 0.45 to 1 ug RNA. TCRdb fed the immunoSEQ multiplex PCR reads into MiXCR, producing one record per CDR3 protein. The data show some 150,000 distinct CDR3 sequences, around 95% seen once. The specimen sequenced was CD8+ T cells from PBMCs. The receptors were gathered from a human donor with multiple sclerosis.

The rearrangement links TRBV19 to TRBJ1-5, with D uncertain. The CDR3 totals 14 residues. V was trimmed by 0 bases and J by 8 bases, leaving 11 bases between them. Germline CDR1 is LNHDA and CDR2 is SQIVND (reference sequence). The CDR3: CASSIDPRREPQHF. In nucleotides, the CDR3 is TGTGCCAGTAGTATAGACCCCAGGCGGGAGCCCCAGCATTTT.

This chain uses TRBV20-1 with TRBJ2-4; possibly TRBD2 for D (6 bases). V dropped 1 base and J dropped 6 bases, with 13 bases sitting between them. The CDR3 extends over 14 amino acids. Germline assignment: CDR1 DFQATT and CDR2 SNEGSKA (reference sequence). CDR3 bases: TGCAGTGCTAGAGGGACTAAGGTCAGAAACATTCAGTACTTC. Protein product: CSARGTKVRNIQYF.

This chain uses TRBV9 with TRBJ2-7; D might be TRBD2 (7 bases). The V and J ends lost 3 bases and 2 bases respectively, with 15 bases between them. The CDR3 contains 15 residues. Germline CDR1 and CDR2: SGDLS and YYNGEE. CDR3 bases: TGTGCCAGCAGCGCGGGTGGCGGGGGCGCCTACGAGCAGTACTTC. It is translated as CASSAGGGGAYEQYF.

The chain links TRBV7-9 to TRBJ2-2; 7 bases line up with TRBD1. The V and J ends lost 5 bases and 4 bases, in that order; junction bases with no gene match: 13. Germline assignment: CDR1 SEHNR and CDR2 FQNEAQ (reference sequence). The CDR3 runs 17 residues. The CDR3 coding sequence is TGTGCCAGCAGCCTAAGCTTCGGACAGGACTCCACCGGGGAGCTGTTTTTT. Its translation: CASSLSFGQDSTGELFF.

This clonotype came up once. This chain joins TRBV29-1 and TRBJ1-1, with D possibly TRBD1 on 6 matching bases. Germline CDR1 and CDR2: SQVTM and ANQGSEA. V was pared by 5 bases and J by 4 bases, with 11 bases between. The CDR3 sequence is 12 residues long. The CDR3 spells CSVQARGTEAFF. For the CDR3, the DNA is TGCAGCGTTCAAGCCAGGGGCACTGAAGCTTTCTTT. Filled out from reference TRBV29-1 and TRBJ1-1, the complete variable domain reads SAVISQKPSRDICQRGTSLTIQCQVDSQVTMMFWYRQQPGQSLTLIATANQGSEATYESGFVIDKFPISRPNLTFSTLTVSNMSPEDSSIYLCSVQARGTEAFFGQGTRLTVV.

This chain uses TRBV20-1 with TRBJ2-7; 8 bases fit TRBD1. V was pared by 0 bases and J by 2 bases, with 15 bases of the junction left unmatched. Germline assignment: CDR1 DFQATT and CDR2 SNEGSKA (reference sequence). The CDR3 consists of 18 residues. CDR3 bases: TGCAGTGCTAGAGATCGGCTACAGGGGGGCGATTTCCCCTACGAGCAGTACTTC. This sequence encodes CSARDRLQGGDFPYEQYF.

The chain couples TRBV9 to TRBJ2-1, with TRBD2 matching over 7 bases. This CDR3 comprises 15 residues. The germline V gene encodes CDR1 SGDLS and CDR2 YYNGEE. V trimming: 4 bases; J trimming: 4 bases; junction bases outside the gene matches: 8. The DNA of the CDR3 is TGTGCCAGCAGCCCTCGGTCTAGCGGTTACAATGAGCAGTTCTTC. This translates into CASSPRSSGYNEQFF.

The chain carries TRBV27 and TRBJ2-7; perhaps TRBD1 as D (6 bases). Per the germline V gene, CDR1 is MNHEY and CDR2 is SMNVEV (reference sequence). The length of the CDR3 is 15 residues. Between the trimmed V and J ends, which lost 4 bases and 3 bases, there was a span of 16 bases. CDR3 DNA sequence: TGTGCCAGCAGTTCAACCCCCCCGGACAGCTACGAGCAGTACTTC. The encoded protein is CASSSTPPDSYEQYF.

CDR3 nucleotides: TGTGCTAGTGGTTTGGAGGCAGATACGCAGTATTTT. Translation gives CASGLEADTQYF. This chain joins TRBV12-5 and TRBJ2-3; D is undetermined. The CDR3 length is 12 residues. CDR1 and CDR2 (germline): LGHNT, FRNRAP. With 1 base removed from V and 4 bases from J, the gap between germline ends came to 3 bases.

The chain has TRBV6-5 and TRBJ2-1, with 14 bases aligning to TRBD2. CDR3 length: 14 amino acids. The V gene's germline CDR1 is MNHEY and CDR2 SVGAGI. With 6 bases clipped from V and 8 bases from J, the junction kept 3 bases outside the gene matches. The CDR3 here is CASRTSGGAYEQFF. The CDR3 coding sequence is TGTGCCAGCAGGACTAGCGGGGGGGCCTATGAGCAGTTCTTC.

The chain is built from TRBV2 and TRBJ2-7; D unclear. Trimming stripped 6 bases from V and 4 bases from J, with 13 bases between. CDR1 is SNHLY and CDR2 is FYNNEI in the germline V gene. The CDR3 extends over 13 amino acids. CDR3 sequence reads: CASRVRIGYEQYF. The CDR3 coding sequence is TGTGCCAGCAGGGTTAGGATCGGTTACGAGCAGTACTTC.

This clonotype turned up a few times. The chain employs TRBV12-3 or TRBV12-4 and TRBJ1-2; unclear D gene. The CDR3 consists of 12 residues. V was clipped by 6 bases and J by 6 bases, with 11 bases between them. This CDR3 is CASSPHRDGYTF. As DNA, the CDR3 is TGTGCCAGCAGCCCCCATAGGGATGGCTACACCTTC.